This TCR beta chain derives from a study of OX40 agonist ivuxolimab in advanced cancers. Germline CDR1 and CDR2: SGHRS and YFSETQ. The V gene end was trimmed by 4 bases and the J gene end by 4 bases; junction bases not matched to a gene: 16. There are 17 residues in the CDR3. Method: immunoSEQ multiplex PCR; TCRdb's copy keeps in-frame clones and lacks some. This sample yields roughly 49,000 clones, of which about nine tenths are seen a single time; over 50% belongs to the top ten. The sample here was CD4+ or CD8+ T cells sorted from blood, taken in a trial of the OX40 agonist ivuxolimab. J is TRBJ2-7 and V is TRBV5-1, with 8 bases identical to TRBD2. The receptor was isolated from an adult with an advanced solid tumor such as melanoma, head and neck, liver or kidney cancer. The CDR3 nucleotides are TGCGCCAGCAGCCCGGAGTGGGAGCGGGAGTTCAAATACGAGCAGTACTTC. It is translated as CASSPEWEREFKYEQYF.